These 32 T cell receptor beta chains came from one sample sequenced in a study of CXCR3-negative and CXCR3-positive naive CD8 T cells (dated by TCRdb to about 2019). Reads for this sample came from a NextSeq 550. The Human TCR Profiling Kit (MiLaboratory) was used to prepare UMI-labeled 5' RACE TRB cDNA libraries. The reads went through TCRdb reprocessing, and each CDR3 protein sequence gets one entry with no DNA. The sample table includes around 52,000 distinct CDR3 sequences. The ten largest clones represent around 22% of the sample. Sequencing input: memory CD8+ T cells from blood. The meaning of the sample's cell subset or site label: conventional CD8+ memory T cells (TMEM), sorted as controls. These receptors all stem from a human donor in good health. Some clones in this sample may be carry-over from other donors' samples.

V gene TRBV7-9 combines with J gene TRBJ1-2; the TRBD1 assignment by TCRdb is unverifiable without DNA. This CDR3 has 15 amino acids. CDR1 is SEHNR and CDR2 is FQNEAQ in the germline V gene (reference sequence). The CDR3 is CASSLPDSSGYGYTF.

CDR3: CASSLIGVATEAFF. This chain joins TRBV5-6 and TRBJ1-1. Germline lookup yields CDR1 SGHDT and CDR2 YYEEEE. The CDR3 length is 14 residues.

The chain links TRBV28 to TRBJ1-1; without DNA, the TCRdb call of TRBD1 cannot be checked. In germline, CDR1 is MDHEN, CDR2 SYDVKM. The CDR3 extends over 16 amino acids. The CDR3 region is CASSPGTGMMNTEAFF.

J is TRBJ1-4 and V is TRBV9; TCRdb names TRBD1, which stays unverified in the absence of DNA. The CDR3 has 14 amino acids. Germline V gene sequence: CDR1 SGDLS, CDR2 YYNGEE. The CDR3 sequence is CASSATPTNEKLFF. The variable domain in full, completed from reference TRBV9 and TRBJ1-4, reads DSGVTQTPKHLITATGQRVTLRCSPRSGDLSVYWYQQSLDQGLQFLIQYYNGEERAKGNILERFSAQQFPDLHSELNLSSLELGDSALYFCASSATPTNEKLFFGSGTQLSVL.

The rearrangement uses TRBV2 and TRBJ2-2; the D call from TCRdb, TRBD1, cannot be confirmed without DNA. Germline V gene lookup returns CDR1 SNHLY and CDR2 FYNNEI. This CDR3 region has 15 residues. CDR3 sequence reads: CASSEAQGGTGELLF.

V usage is TRBV6-2 or TRBV6-3 and J usage is TRBJ1-2. Germline CDR1 is MNHEY and CDR2 is SVGEGT. The CDR3 runs 15 residues. This CDR3 is CASSYVVRANYGYTF.

V usage is TRBV6-2 or TRBV6-3 and J usage is TRBJ1-5; TCRdb's D call of TRBD1 is untestable without DNA. This CDR3 contains 14 residues. Germline-derived CDR1 and CDR2 are MNHEY and SVGEGT. The CDR3 here is CASSSIQGGQPQHF.

The CDR3 loop reads CSARYTGSVTEAFF. The chain recombines TRBV20-1 with TRBJ1-1; absent DNA, TCRdb's TRBD1 call cannot be checked. CDR3 size: 14 residues. CDR1 and CDR2 (germline): DFQATT, SNEGSKA (reference sequence).

V is TRBV11-3 and J is TRBJ2-7. CDR3 length: 13 amino acids. The germline V gene has CDR1 SGHNT and CDR2 YENEEA. The CDR3 here is CASSLHFSYEQYF. The full variable domain, its missing parts supplied by reference TRBV11-3 and TRBJ2-7, is EAGVVQSPRYKIIEKKQPVAFWCNPISGHNTLYWYLQNLGQGPELLIRYENEEAVDDSQLPKDRFSAERLKGVDSTLKIQPAELGDSAVYLCASSLHFSYEQYFGPGTRLTVT.

V is TRBV14 and J is TRBJ1-1. The CDR3 extends over 16 amino acids. Looked up from germline, CDR1 is SGHDN and CDR2 is FVKESK. The CDR3 loop reads CASSQGWKWRNTEAFF.

This chain links TRBV6-2 or TRBV6-3 with TRBJ1-6. Germline V CDR1 and CDR2: MNHEY, SVGEGT. CDR3 length: 16 residues. CDR3 in amino acids: CASSYVWSSYNSPLHF.

The rearrangement links TRBV29-1 to TRBJ1-1. Germline V CDR1 and CDR2: SQVTM, ANQGSEA. The CDR3 extends over 12 amino acids. The CDR3 loop reads CSVEQENTEAFF.

The chain couples TRBV30 to TRBJ1-2; TCRdb gives TRBD1 as the D gene, but with no DNA this cannot be confirmed. The germline V gene encodes CDR1 GTSNPN and CDR2 SVGIG (reference sequence). The CDR3 extends over 12 amino acids. The CDR3 reads CAWNPGDGGYTF.

The chain couples TRBV4-2 to TRBJ1-6. The CDR3 consists of 16 residues. From germline, CDR1 is LGHNA and CDR2 YNFKEQ. The CDR3 reads CASSRAQSSYNSPLHF.

V is TRBV29-1 and J is TRBJ1-1. This CDR3 region has 11 residues. Germline V CDR1 and CDR2: SQVTM, ANQGSEA. The CDR3 loop is CSVVGGTEAFF.

V usage is TRBV28 and J usage is TRBJ2-3; TCRdb outputs TRBD1, but without DNA this stays unchecked. The CDR3 loop spans 16 amino acids. Germline V CDR1 and CDR2: MDHEN, SYDVKM. The CDR3 region is CASSHLRDRGTDTQYF.

This chain connects TRBV9 to TRBJ1-2; TCRdb outputs TRBD1, but without DNA this stays unchecked. Looked up from germline, CDR1 is SGDLS and CDR2 is YYNGEE. This CDR3 spans 12 amino acids. CDR3 loop: CASKGVSDFYTF. Combining the CDR3 with reference TRBV9 and TRBJ1-2 gives the whole variable domain DSGVTQTPKHLITATGQRVTLRCSPRSGDLSVYWYQQSLDQGLQFLIQYYNGEERAKGNILERFSAQQFPDLHSELNLSSLELGDSALYFCASKGVSDFYTFGSGTRLTVV.

The genes are TRBV12-3 or TRBV12-4 and TRBJ1-1. CDR3 length equals 12 residues. The chain's CDR3 is CASSLRNTEAFF.

This chain connects TRBV28 to TRBJ2-5; TCRdb picks TRBD1, but there is no DNA to check that call. CDR3 size: 12 residues. The germline CDR1 and CDR2 sequences are MDHEN and SYDVKM. The chain's CDR3 is CASSSQGETQYF.

The V and J genes are TRBV20-1 and TRBJ2-5; absent DNA, TCRdb's TRBD2 call cannot be checked. From germline, CDR1 is DFQATT and CDR2 SNEGSKA (reference sequence). The CDR3 spans 17 residues. The CDR3: CSASSGGLYNLAETQYF.

This sequence joins TRBV6-2 or TRBV6-3 and TRBJ2-1; TCRdb reports TRBD2, a call that lacks DNA to check it against. In germline, CDR1 is MNHEY, CDR2 SVGEGT. The CDR3 covers 15 residues. CDR3: CASNSLLAGHNEQFF.

The chain employs TRBV20-1 and TRBJ1-1. The germline gives CDR1 DFQATT, CDR2 SNEGSKA (reference sequence). This CDR3 region has 12 residues. CDR3 sequence: CSASSRETEAFF.

The gene calls are TRBV19 and TRBJ1-2. CDR1 is LNHDA and CDR2 is SQIVND in the germline V gene (reference sequence). The CDR3 contains 14 residues. CDR3: CASSIGQNVYGYTF.

CDR3 residues: CSVGLAGSPLYEQYF. The chain combines TRBV29-1 with TRBJ2-7; TCRdb's D call, TRBD2, is unchecked because there is no DNA. The CDR3 sequence is 15 residues long. Germline CDR1 is SQVTM and CDR2 is ANQGSEA.

The chain employs TRBV23-1 and TRBJ2-5; TCRdb's D call, TRBD1, is unchecked because there is no DNA. TRBV23-1 counts as an open reading frame of uncertain function. The CDR3 runs to 12 residues. CDR3 residues: CASSRRGETQYF.

The chain combines TRBV7-2 with TRBJ2-1; the D call of TRBD2 rests on TCRdb alone, since no DNA is present to check it. The CDR3 length is 14 residues. The germline V gene encodes CDR1 SGHTA and CDR2 FQGNSA. The CDR3 loop reads CAKSSGPSYNEQFF.

This clonotype is deemed medium-sized (0.01 to 0.1%) by its frequency. The genes are TRBV4-2 and TRBJ1-1. CDR1 and CDR2 (germline): LGHNA, YNFKEQ. The CDR3 runs 15 residues. CDR3 protein: CASSQEWQGGTEAFF.

This chain uses TRBV6-4 with TRBJ1-1. Germline values: CDR1 MRHNA, CDR2 SNTAGT. The CDR3 totals 13 residues. CDR3 residues: CASSFGEDTEAFF.

V and J are TRBV19 and TRBJ2-7; TCRdb proposes TRBD1, but this gene call is untestable without DNA. Germline loops: CDR1 LNHDA, CDR2 SQIVND (reference sequence). The CDR3 sequence is 12 residues long. The CDR3: CASSKGQVEQYF.

The J gene is TRBJ2-7, the V gene TRBV29-1; TCRdb gives TRBD1 as the D gene, but with no DNA this cannot be confirmed. This CDR3 contains 12 residues. Germline V gene data show CDR1 as SQVTM and CDR2 as ANQGSEA. This CDR3 reads CSGAGTGLEQYF.

The J gene is TRBJ2-2, the V gene TRBV5-1; no DNA is available, so the TRBD1 call from TCRdb remains unchecked. The length of the CDR3 is 16 residues. Germline CDR1 is SGHRS and CDR2 is YFSETQ. The CDR3 loop is CASSFPGTGNTGELFF.

The chain couples TRBV4-3 to TRBJ1-1. The CDR3 extends over 15 amino acids. The germline V gene has CDR1 LGHNA and CDR2 YSLEER. The CDR3 here is CASSQWRVVSTEAFF.